This entry lists 28 T cell receptor beta chains sequenced from one sample in a study of monozygotic twins with cystic fibrosis (dated by TCRdb to 2020 to 2023). Libraries were built with the immunoSEQ multiplex PCR assay. Held by TCRdb, this immuneACCESS table contains in-frame sequences only and omits some clones. Under half of the omission traces to an unresolved V gene where checked; the cause of the rest is unknown. Counted in this sample were some 9,600 clones; about nine tenths of them appeared once. Roughly 5.4% of the sample comes from the top ten. Specimen: blood. The origin of the receptors is a boy between 2 and 10 years old with cystic fibrosis.

The V and J genes are TRBV18 and TRBJ1-4; 9 nucleotides line up with TRBD1. This CDR3 spans 15 amino acids. Germline V gives CDR1 KGHSH, CDR2 LQKENI. With 1 base clipped from V and 8 bases from J, the junction kept 5 bases outside the gene matches. Written as DNA, the CDR3 is TGTGCCAGCTCACCACAGGCGGGACAGGGAGAAAAACTGTTTTTT. It is translated as CASSPQAGQGEKLFF.

This chain connects TRBV19 to TRBJ2-1, with 8 bases identical to TRBD2. Germline assignment: CDR1 LNHDA and CDR2 SQIVND (reference sequence). The CDR3 is made up of 18 amino acids. With 4 bases clipped from V and 0 bases from J, the junction kept 11 bases outside the gene matches. The CDR3 nucleotides read TGTGCCAGTAGTAGCACGAGCGGGGGAAGGGCCTCCTACAATGAGCAGTTCTTC. Its protein product is CASSSTSGGRASYNEQFF.

In this sample, this clone turned up a few times. The J gene is TRBJ1-2, the V gene TRBV10-3, with a weak D call TRBD1 (5 bases). V lost 2 bases, J lost 6 bases, and 7 bases lay in between. CDR3 length equals 12 residues. The germline V gene has CDR1 ENHRY and CDR2 SYGVKD. CDR3 sequence (DNA): TGTGCCATCAGTGAGGGGGGGAATGGCTACACCTTC. Translation gives CAISEGGNGYTF.

This chain uses TRBV11-3 with TRBJ2-1; tentatively, D is TRBD2 (6 bases). The CDR3 length is 15 residues. Trimming left V 3 bases short and J 0 bases short, with 9 bases between. The V gene's germline CDR1 is SGHNT and CDR2 YENEEA. The CDR3 loop reads CASSLGAGSYNEQFF. CDR3 nucleotides: TGTGCCAGCAGCTTGGGAGCGGGCTCCTACAATGAGCAGTTCTTC.

This clone was observed a handful of times. The chain uses TRBV19 and TRBJ2-7; possibly TRBD1 for D (5 bases). The germline V gene encodes CDR1 LNHDA and CDR2 SQIVND (reference sequence). V was pared by 3 bases and J by 2 bases, with 11 bases between. There are 14 residues in the CDR3. This CDR3 reads CASSIGAGPYEQYF. CDR3 bases: TGTGCCAGTAGTATTGGGGCAGGACCCTACGAGCAGTACTTC.

This chain uses TRBV21-1 with TRBJ1-3. TRBV21-1 is designated a pseudogene. CDR3 length equals 16 residues. The CDR3 nucleotides are TGTGCCAGCAGCAAAGGGGACCCCCGTTCTGGAAACACCATATATTTT. This codes for CASSKGDPRSGNTIYF.

This chain uses TRBV7-2 with TRBJ1-6, with D possibly TRBD1 on 6 matching bases. V was cut by 1 base and J by 7 bases, with 8 bases left in between. This CDR3 spans 14 amino acids. The V gene's germline CDR1 is SGHTA and CDR2 FQGNSA. This CDR3 reads CASSLDRANSPLHF. DNA of the CDR3: TGTGCCAGCAGCTTAGACAGGGCCAATTCACCCCTCCACTTT.

This chain joins TRBV20-1 and TRBJ2-5, with a possible D match to TRBD1 (7 bases). The CDR3 has 10 residues. Germline assignment: CDR1 DFQATT and CDR2 SNEGSKA (reference sequence). In DNA form, the CDR3 reads TGCGGATCAGGGGGGGAGACCCAGTACTTC. Its translation: CGSGGETQYF.

This clone appeared once. This chain joins TRBV19 and TRBJ1-2; D ambiguous. The CDR3 extends over 15 amino acids. With 7 bases removed from V and 2 bases from J, the gap between germline ends came to 17 bases. Germline CDR1 LNHDA, CDR2 SQIVND (reference sequence). CDR3 DNA sequence: TGTGCCAGTATCCCCCGTGGGATTAAGAACTATGGCTACACCTTC. It yields the protein CASIPRGIKNYGYTF.

The V call is TRBV5-3, the J call TRBJ2-7; no definite D call. TRBV5-3 is an open reading frame, and its role is uncertain. The germline V and J ends were trimmed by 4 bases and 0 bases, with 14 bases remaining between them. The CDR3 has 15 amino acids. The CDR3 nucleotides read TGTGCCAGAAGCCCCGCCCAACCAAGCTCCTACGAGCAGTACGTC. It specifies CARSPAQPSSYEQYV.

The rearrangement links TRBV25-1 to TRBJ1-5; D remains ambiguous. Trimming left V 0 bases short and J 6 bases short, with 9 bases between. This CDR3 contains 14 residues. Germline V gene data show CDR1 as MGHDK and CDR2 as SYGVNS. DNA of the CDR3: TGTGCCAGCAGTGAATATGGGGATGGTCAGCCCCAGCATTTT. Translating it yields CASSEYGDGQPQHF.

This sequence joins TRBV18 and TRBJ2-7, with 7 bases lining up with TRBD1. V was pared by 2 bases and J by 2 bases, with 6 bases of the junction left unmatched. The CDR3 contains 15 residues. Per the germline V gene, CDR1 is KGHSH and CDR2 is LQKENI. The CDR3 nucleotides are TGTGCCAGCTCACCAGTGGGACAGCGCGCCTACGAGCAGTACTTC. Amino acid sequence: CASSPVGQRAYEQYF. Looking up the rest from reference TRBV18 and TRBJ2-7 gives the full variable domain: NAGVMQNPRHLVRRRGQEARLRCSPMKGHSHVYWYRQLPEEGLKFMVYLQKENIIDESGMPKERFSAEFPKEGPSILRIQQVVRGDSAAYFCASSPVGQRAYEQYFGPGTRLTVT.

The rearrangement uses TRBV5-1 and TRBJ1-1; 9 nucleotides align to TRBD1. Germline assignment: CDR1 SGHRS and CDR2 YFSETQ. This CDR3 is 16 amino acids long. Losses at the gene ends were 6 bases for V and 1 base for J; bases not matched to a gene: 10. The CDR3 is CASTKDRGPGNTEAFF. For the CDR3, the DNA is TGCGCCAGCACCAAGGACAGGGGCCCGGGGAACACTGAAGCTTTCTTT. Drawing the rest from reference TRBV5-1 and TRBJ1-1, the complete variable domain is KAGVTQTPRYLIKTRGQQVTLSCSPISGHRSVSWYQQTPGQGLQFLFEYFSETQRNKGNFPGRFSGRQFSNSRSEMNVSTLELGDSALYLCASTKDRGPGNTEAFFGQGTRLTVV.

The chain is built from TRBV15 and TRBJ1-5; 11 nucleotides line up with TRBD1. After removal of 0 bases from V and 7 bases from J, the junction contained 5 bases not matched to a gene. CDR1 LNHNV and CDR2 YYDKDF come from the germline V gene (reference sequence). This CDR3 has 16 amino acids. The CDR3 loop reads CATSRDRGTGGQPQHF. The CDR3 DNA reads TGTGCCACCAGCAGAGATAGGGGGACAGGGGGACAGCCCCAGCATTTT.

The chain links TRBV11-2 to TRBJ1-1; D is ambiguous. CDR1 and CDR2 (germline): SGHAT, FQNNGV. Trimming removed 1 base at V and 5 bases at J, with 14 bases between. The CDR3 spans 15 residues. The CDR3 DNA reads as TGTGCCAGCAGCTTAGCCCAAACTCTCAAAACTGAAGCTTTCTTT. This sequence encodes CASSLAQTLKTEAFF.

The sample holds one count of this clone. V gene TRBV5-1 combines with J gene TRBJ2-5; no clear D gene. The CDR3 sequence is 9 residues long. The germline V and J ends were trimmed by 4 bases and 5 bases, with 0 bases remaining between them. CDR1 is SGHRS, CDR2 YFSETQ, per germline. This CDR3 is CASSETQYF. The CDR3 nucleotides read TGCGCCAGCAGCGAGACCCAGTACTTC.

V gene TRBV5-6 combines with J gene TRBJ2-7, with TRBD1 matching 7 bases. V lost 0 bases and J lost 3; bases outside the gene matches: 3. The CDR3 spans 14 residues. Germline CDR1 is SGHDT and CDR2 is YYEEEE. DNA for the CDR3: TGTGCCAGCAGCTTGGCCGGACAGGTCTACGAGCAGTACGTC. Its protein product is CASSLAGQVYEQYV.

This chain joins TRBV2 and TRBJ2-5, with D possibly matching TRBD2 (6 bases). Germline-derived CDR1 and CDR2 are SNHLY and FYNNEI. Trimming removed 6 bases at V and 4 bases at J, with 18 bases between. This CDR3 has 15 amino acids. In DNA form, the CDR3 reads TGTGCCAGCAGCGCCAGGGTCGGGGGTCGAGAGACCCAGTACTTC. Translated, it gives CASSARVGGRETQYF.

The chain couples TRBV6-5 to TRBJ2-5, with 7 positions matching TRBD2. From germline, CDR1 is MNHEY and CDR2 SVGAGI. This CDR3 comprises 15 residues. V shed 1 base and J 0 bases; nucleotides not matched to a gene: 2. In nucleotides, the CDR3 is TGTGCCAGCAGTTACTGGGGGACTAACCAAGAGACCCAGTACTTC. It is translated as CASSYWGTNQETQYF.

The gene calls are TRBV29-1 and TRBJ2-7; 10 bases align to TRBD1. Trimming removed 5 bases from V and 1 base from J; junction bases left unmatched: 2. Germline loops: CDR1 SQVTM, CDR2 ANQGSEA. The length of the CDR3 is 13 residues. The CDR3 loop is CSVSGQGSYEQYF. The CDR3 coding sequence is TGCAGCGTTTCGGGACAGGGGTCCTACGAGCAGTACTTC.

The chain has TRBV4-3 and TRBJ1-1; TRBD1 agrees at 7 bases. Germline CDR1 is LGHNA and CDR2 is YSLEER. The CDR3 is made up of 11 amino acids. J lost 10 bases, V lost 4 bases, and 3 bases had no gene match. The CDR3 DNA is TGCGCCAGCAGCCTACAGGGGCGAGCTTTCTTT. It is translated as CASSLQGRAFF.

The chain uses TRBV2 and TRBJ1-2; D might be TRBD1 (5 bases). Trimming removed 6 bases at V and 4 bases at J, with 9 bases between. CDR1 is SNHLY and CDR2 is FYNNEI in the germline V gene. The CDR3 sequence is 12 residues long. In DNA form, the CDR3 reads TGTGCCAGCAGGCGGGGGTCCTATGGCTACACCTTC. This sequence encodes CASRRGSYGYTF.

This chain joins TRBV6-6 and TRBJ2-1, with TRBD1 matching over 7 bases. This CDR3 spans 14 amino acids. The V and J ends lost 7 bases and 6 bases, in that order; junction bases with no gene match: 9. The germline V gene has CDR1 MNHNY and CDR2 SVGAGI (reference sequence). CDR3 protein: CASTPGTAGNEQFF. CDR3 nucleotides: TGTGCCAGCACACCCGGGACAGCTGGCAATGAGCAGTTCTTC.

The rearrangement uses TRBV7-9 and TRBJ1-2; the D gene is possibly TRBD1 (5 bases). CDR1 and CDR2 from the germline V gene are SEHNR and FQNEAQ (reference sequence). The V end lost 2 bases, the J end lost 6 bases, and 13 bases lay between the germline ends. This CDR3 is built from 14 residues. CDR3 region: CASSLTGGPHGYTF. The DNA for the CDR3 is TGTGCCAGCAGCTTAACGGGGGGACCTCATGGCTACACCTTC.

V usage is TRBV9 and J usage is TRBJ1-4, with D perhaps TRBD1 (6 bases). The ends were cut back, 3 bases at V and 0 bases at J, with 6 bases in the middle. CDR3 length: 14 residues. Germline V gene data show CDR1 as SGDLS and CDR2 as YYNGEE. For the CDR3, the DNA is TGTGCCAGCAGCGACAGGGCAACTAATGAAAAACTGTTTTTT. It codes for CASSDRATNEKLFF.

The rearrangement links TRBV5-1 to TRBJ2-2; D is uncertain. V was shortened by 0 bases and J by 5 bases, with 8 bases between the two germline ends. Germline CDR1 is SGHRS and CDR2 is YFSETQ. The CDR3 runs to 14 residues. In nucleotides, the CDR3 is TGCGCCAGCAGCTTGGGTGGAGAAACCGGGGAGCTGTTTTTT. Encoded protein: CASSLGGETGELFF.

The gene calls are TRBV7-9 and TRBJ1-1; D is possibly TRBD1 (5 bases). Trimming pared 5 bases from V and 8 bases from J, leaving 18 bases between. Germline lookup yields CDR1 SEHNR and CDR2 FQNEAQ (reference sequence). The length of the CDR3 is 14 residues. The CDR3 DNA sequence: TGTGCCAGCAGCAAGGGATCGGGGCGAGGGGAAGCTTTCTTT. Amino acid sequence: CASSKGSGRGEAFF. The full variable domain, with the rest looked up from reference TRBV7-9 and TRBJ1-1, is DTGVSQNPRHKITKRGQNVTFRCDPISEHNRLYWYRQTLGQGPEFLTYFQNEAQLEKSRLLSDRFSAERPKGSFSTLEIQRTEQGDSAMYLCASSKGSGRGEAFFGQGTRLTVV.

The V and J genes are TRBV6-1 and TRBJ1-2; 9 bases line up with TRBD1. This CDR3 has 17 amino acids. Germline loops: CDR1 MNHNS, CDR2 SASEGT. The V segment lost 3 bases and the J segment 5 bases; nucleotides outside the gene matches: 13. CDR3 in amino acids: CASSDRRTGAGVYGYTF. In DNA, the CDR3 is TGTGCCAGCAGTGATAGAAGGACAGGGGCAGGGGTTTATGGCTACACCTTC.